This T cell receptor beta chain was sequenced in a study of T cells after somatic rescue of genetic block. The data were produced by immunoSEQ multiplex PCR, yet TCRdb's version contains in-frame clones alone and is incomplete. The table includes roughly 11,000 clones, roughly 70% detected once. This clonotype was sampled from a boy between 5 and 17 years old. The specimen was peripheral blood mononuclear cells (PBMCs).

The CDR3 sequence: CASSGTSGTDTQYF. For the CDR3, the DNA is TGTGCCAGCAGTGGGACTAGCGGCACAGATACGCAGTATTTT. This rearrangement joins TRBV5-4 to TRBJ2-3; 10 positions match TRBD2. The CDR3 covers 14 residues. V lost 5 bases to trimming and J lost 1 base; unmatched junction nucleotides: 1. The germline V gene encodes CDR1 SGHNT and CDR2 YYREEE (reference sequence).